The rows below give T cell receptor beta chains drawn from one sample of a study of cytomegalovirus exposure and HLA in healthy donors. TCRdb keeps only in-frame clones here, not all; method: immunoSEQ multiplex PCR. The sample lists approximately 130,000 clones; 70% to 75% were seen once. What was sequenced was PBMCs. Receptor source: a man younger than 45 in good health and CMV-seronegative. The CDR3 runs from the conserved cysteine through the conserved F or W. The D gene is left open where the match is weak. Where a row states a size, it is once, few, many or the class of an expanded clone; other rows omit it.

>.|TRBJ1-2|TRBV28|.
CASSALGGRDYGYTF
TGTGCCAGCAGTGCCCTCGGGGGGAGAGACTATGGCTACACCTTC
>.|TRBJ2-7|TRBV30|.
CAWGTGIQQYF
TGTGCCTGGGGTACGGGGATCCAGCAGTACTTC
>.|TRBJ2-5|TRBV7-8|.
CASSLGEWQETQYF
TGTGCCAGCAGCTTAGGGGAGTGGCAAGAGACCCAGTACTTC
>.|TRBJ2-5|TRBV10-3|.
CAMIFYSVLPEYF
TGTGCCATGATCTTTTATAGCGTGCTTCCAGAGTACTTC
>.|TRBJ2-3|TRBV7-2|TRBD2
CASSLTSGTDTQYF
TGTGCCAGCAGCCTGACTAGCGGCACAGATACGCAGTATTTT
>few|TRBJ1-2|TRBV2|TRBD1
CASLGDRRSSGYTF
TGTGCCAGCCTGGGGGACAGGAGATCGAGTGGCTACACCTTC
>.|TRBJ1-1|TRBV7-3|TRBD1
CASSYGQGSSEAFF
TGTGCCAGCAGTTATGGACAGGGTAGCTCTGAAGCTTTCTTT
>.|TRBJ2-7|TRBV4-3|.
CASSQEGDLPYEQYF
TGCGCCAGCAGCCAAGAAGGAGACCTCCCCTACGAGCAGTACTTC
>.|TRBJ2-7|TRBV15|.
CATSKFLVPGQTYEQYF
TGTGCCACCAGCAAATTTCTAGTCCCAGGACAGACCTACGAGCAGTACTTC
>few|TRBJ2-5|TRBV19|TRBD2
CASSTLAVQETQYF
TGTGCCAGTAGTACCCTAGCGGTACAAGAGACCCAGTACTTC